The TCR beta chain described here comes from a study of CD8+ T cells in alopecia areata. CDR1 SQVTM and CDR2 ANQGSEA come from the germline V gene. The junction had 2 bases not matched to a gene; V was cut back by 6 bases and J by 6 bases. This CDR3 has 12 residues. The treatment here: oral pan-JAK inhibitor, 5-10 mg twice daily. cDNA prepared by RNA extraction and subsequent reverse transcription served as the template for sequencing. TCRdb's table, derived via immunoSEQ multiplex PCR, lists solely in-frame clones and lacks some. Of roughly 120,000 clones in the sample, about 50% are singletons; the top ten hold around 0.44%.

The chain carries TRBV29-1 and TRBJ1-1; TRBD1 matches 12 bases. The starting material was CD4+ T cells sorted from blood, obtained at week 4, from a patient treated with tofacitinib. The TCR originated in a human donor with alopecia areata. The CDR3 loop is CSVGQGAAEAFF. CDR3 bases: TGCAGCGTGGGACAGGGGGCTGCTGAAGCTTTCTTT. Full variable domain (outside the CDR3, taken from reference TRBV29-1 and TRBJ1-1): SAVISQKPSRDICQRGTSLTIQCQVDSQVTMMFWYRQQPGQSLTLIATANQGSEATYESGFVIDKFPISRPNLTFSTLTVSNMSPEDSSIYLCSVGQGAAEAFFGQGTRLTVV.